The present TCR beta chain was sequenced within a study of breast tumors, draining lymph nodes, adjacent tissues. Overall study findings and caveats: Tumors had less TCR diversity than lymph nodes, more than nontumor tissue. That most tumor T cells come from lymph nodes remained unproven.

In TCRdb, the multiplex PCR reads were re-called with MiXCR into one record per CDR3 protein. The data hold tens of thousands of distinct CDR3 sequences, with roughly 36% observed a single time. Ten or more counts support this clonotype. Its target is not known. This CDR3 is 15 amino acids long. V was clipped by 6 bases and J by 6 bases; unmatched bases: 6. Germline V gene data show CDR1 as MNHEY and CDR2 as SVGAGI. The TCR comes from a female donor with breast cancer. Some clones in this sample may be carry-over from other donors' samples. Sequencing was carried out using breast tumor tissue. The chain joins TRBV6-5 to TRBJ2-3; 13 bases map to TRBD2. CDR3 amino acids: CASSRTSGSMDTQYF. For the CDR3, the DNA is TGTGCCAGCAGCCGGACTAGCGGGAGTATGGATACGCAGTATTTT.